The 22 T cell receptor beta chains given below trace back to one sample, sequenced in a study of blood T cell repertoires in COVID-19. Sequenced by immunoSEQ multiplex PCR; TCRdb stores in-frame clones only, minus some. This table has fewer than 200,000 clones, 80% appearing once. The specimen sequenced was peripheral blood. Source of these receptors: a man in his 60s with acute or convalescent COVID-19.

Only one count was recorded for this clone. The J gene is TRBJ2-1, the V gene TRBV14; no firm D call. The CDR3 totals 14 residues. V lost 1 base to trimming and J lost 6 bases, with 10 bases between them. Germline V gene data show CDR1 as SGHDN and CDR2 as FVKESK. The chain's CDR3 is CASSQGATTNEQFF. The CDR3 nucleotides read TGTGCCAGCAGCCAAGGGGCCACCACCAATGAGCAGTTCTTC.

The table lists this clone with a few counts. At one end the junction does not follow the germline gene, possibly because of a read error. The CDR3 sequence is CASSAGLAGALHF. CDR3 sequence (DNA): TGTGCCAGCAGCGCGGGACTAGCGGGGGCCTTGCACTTC. The V and J genes are TRBV7-2 and TRBJ2-7; 14 positions agree with TRBD2. Germline V gives CDR1 SGHTA, CDR2 FQGNSA. This CDR3 has 13 residues. Supplemented by reference TRBV7-2 and TRBJ2-7, the full variable domain reads GAGVSQSPSNKVTEKGKDVELRCDPISGHTALYWYRQSLGQGLEFLIYFQGNSAPDKSGLPSDRFSAERTGGSVSTLTIQRTQQEDSAVYLCASSAGLAGALHFGPGTRLTVT.

The gene calls are TRBV2 and TRBJ2-7; 7 positions agree with TRBD1. CDR3 length: 16 residues. Germline V lookup: CDR1 SNHLY, CDR2 FYNNEI. J lost 6 bases, V lost 2 bases, and 13 bases had no gene match. For the CDR3, the DNA is TGTGCCAGCAGTGAAATAATCGACAGGGATGTCGGCGAGCAGTACTTC. It codes for CASSEIIDRDVGEQYF.

The genes are TRBV16 and TRBJ1-3; D not resolved. Germline assignment: CDR1 KGHSY and CDR2 FQNENV. Trimming pared 6 bases from V and 0 bases from J, leaving 12 bases between. The CDR3 sequence is 15 residues long. CDR3 loop: CASSPLGASGNTIYF. CDR3 nucleotides: TGTGCCAGCAGTCCTCTGGGCGCCTCTGGAAACACCATATATTTT.

The sample holds a few counts of this clone. The J gene is TRBJ2-7, the V gene TRBV10-3; TRBD1 aligns across 9 bases. With 7 bases clipped from V and 6 bases from J, the junction kept 7 bases outside the gene matches. The germline gives CDR1 ENHRY, CDR2 SYGVKD. This CDR3 is 13 amino acids long. Here the CDR3 DNA reads TGTGCCATCACTCCGGGACAGGGAGCCGAGCAGTACTTC. Translating gives CAITPGQGAEQYF.

This clone was seen only a few times. The J gene is TRBJ2-7, the V gene TRBV7-3; D gene ambiguous. Deletions cut 1 base from V and 6 bases from J, with 13 bases between. This CDR3 region has 14 residues. Per germline, CDR1 SGHTA and CDR2 FQGTGA. The chain's CDR3 is CASSLSGGIGEQYF. The CDR3 region has the DNA TGTGCCAGCAGCTTAAGTGGTGGTATCGGCGAGCAGTACTTC.

V gene TRBV11-2 combines with J gene TRBJ2-7, with D tentatively TRBD2 (6 bases). Germline CDR1 is SGHAT and CDR2 is FQNNGV. Trimming pared 5 bases from V and 4 bases from J, leaving 9 bases between. The CDR3 sequence is 12 residues long. Here the CDR3 DNA reads TGTGCCAGCAGCCCCCGGGGGTACGAGCAGTACTTC. This codes for CASSPRGYEQYF.

This rearrangement joins TRBV3-1 (or the pseudogene TRBV3-2) to TRBJ2-5; 8 bases match TRBD2. This CDR3 has 14 amino acids. The V and J ends lost 3 bases and 4 bases, in that order; junction bases with no gene match: 4. The germline V gene encodes CDR1 LGHDT and CDR2 YNNKEL (reference sequence). Here the CDR3 reads CASSQGRGGETQYF. As DNA, the CDR3 is TGTGCCAGCAGCCAGGGACGGGGGGGAGAGACCCAGTACTTC.

The chain recombines TRBV5-1 with TRBJ2-1, with 7 bases fitting TRBD1. The germline gives CDR1 SGHRS, CDR2 YFSETQ. The CDR3 has 13 amino acids. Trimming at V came to 5 bases and at J to 4 bases, leaving 3 bases not matched to a gene. The CDR3 region is CASSSTGYNEQFF. DNA for the CDR3: TGCGCCAGCAGTTCGACAGGGTACAATGAGCAGTTCTTC.

The chain carries TRBV4-1 and TRBJ1-5; D is unresolved. The ends were cut back, 1 base at V and 1 base at J, with 8 bases in the middle. The CDR3 totals 15 residues. CDR1 is MGHRA, CDR2 YSYEKL, per germline. The CDR3 protein is CASSQGVWSNQPQHF. In DNA form, the CDR3 reads TGCGCCAGCAGCCAAGGAGTCTGGAGCAATCAGCCCCAGCATTTT.

This clone was counted a single time. The genes are TRBV19 and TRBJ2-5; perhaps TRBD1 as D (6 bases). V was pared by 6 bases and J by 1 base, with 12 bases between. Germline lookup yields CDR1 LNHDA and CDR2 SQIVND (reference sequence). CDR3 length: 14 residues. The CDR3 spells CASSPGHTQETQYF. The CDR3 bases are TGTGCCAGTAGCCCGGGACACACCCAAGAGACCCAGTACTTC.

J is TRBJ1-1 and V is TRBV4-3; D unresolved. The CDR3 length is 15 residues. V lost 0 bases and J lost 4, with 12 bases in between. From germline, CDR1 is LGHNA and CDR2 YSLEER. The CDR3 bases are TGCGCCAGCAGCCAAGACGGGCGGGGAGGCACTGAAGCTTTCTTT. This gives the protein CASSQDGRGGTEAFF.

The rearrangement joins TRBV30 to TRBJ1-4; perhaps TRBD1 as D (6 bases). The V and J ends lost 0 bases and 0 bases respectively, with 11 bases between them. Germline V gives CDR1 GTSNPN, CDR2 SVGIG (reference sequence). This CDR3 comprises 16 residues. CDR3 DNA: TGTGCCTGGAGTGTGGGCAGGGGCTCAACTAATGAAAAACTGTTTTTT. This encodes CAWSVGRGSTNEKLFF.

The chain recombines TRBV29-1 with TRBJ1-2; D not resolved. V was pared by 0 bases and J by 7 bases, with 9 bases between. The germline gives CDR1 SQVTM, CDR2 ANQGSEA. This CDR3 has 12 amino acids. For the CDR3, the DNA is TGCAGCGTTGAAGAGGGTGCGGCTGGCTACACCTTC. Residues: CSVEEGAAGYTF.

This clone occurred a few times. J is TRBJ2-1 and V is TRBV3-1 (or the pseudogene TRBV3-2), with 8 bases identical to TRBD2. The J segment lost 1 base and the V segment lost 2 bases, leaving 16 bases of the junction unmatched. Germline V gives CDR1 LGHDT, CDR2 YNNKEL (reference sequence). The CDR3 extends over 20 amino acids. CDR3 in amino acids: CASSQKTGGLYNGSYNEQFF. The CDR3 DNA sequence: TGTGCCAGCAGCCAAAAGACGGGAGGGCTATATAACGGGTCCTACAATGAGCAGTTCTTC.

The chain couples TRBV5-5 to TRBJ1-1, with D hard to call. Trimming shortened V by 1 base and J by 1 base, and 5 bases separated the two germline ends. From germline, CDR1 is SGHKS and CDR2 YYEKEE (reference sequence). The CDR3 contains 13 residues. The CDR3 loop is CASSLYSNTEAFF. In nucleotides, the CDR3 is TGTGCCAGCAGCTTGTACTCGAACACTGAAGCTTTCTTT.

This rearrangement joins TRBV7-8 to TRBJ1-1, with 7 bases fitting TRBD1. Unmatched junction bases numbered 4, after V lost 2 bases and J lost 4 bases. CDR1 is SGHVS and CDR2 is FQNEAQ in the germline V gene. CDR3 length equals 14 residues. The CDR3 reads CASSLRGRATEAFF. CDR3 bases: TGTGCCAGCAGCTTAAGGGGGCGGGCCACTGAAGCTTTCTTT.

The chain combines TRBV9 with TRBJ2-2; 10 nucleotides line up with TRBD2. This CDR3 is built from 17 residues. Trimming took 0 bases from V and 6 from J; bases not matched to a gene: 8. Germline CDR1 and CDR2: SGDLS and YYNGEE. CDR3 DNA sequence: TGTGCCAGCAGCGTAGCCAGCGGGGGGGCCGGGCCCGGGGAGCTGTTTTTT. It translates to CASSVASGGAGPGELFF.

This CDR3 reads CASSLTGGRGETQYF. DNA for the CDR3: TGTGCCAGCAGCTTAACAGGGGGCAGGGGAGAGACCCAGTACTTC. The chain joins TRBV5-6 to TRBJ2-5; 9 nucleotides match TRBD1. CDR1 is SGHDT and CDR2 is YYEEEE in the germline V gene. The CDR3 is 15 amino acids. The trim removed 2 bases at V and 4 bases at J, leaving 6 bases unmatched.

The V and J genes are TRBV19 and TRBJ2-7; D gene uncertain. Deletions cut 6 bases from V and 0 bases from J, with 12 bases between. Germline assignment: CDR1 LNHDA and CDR2 SQIVND (reference sequence). This CDR3 contains 14 residues. Here the CDR3 DNA reads TGTGCCAGTAGGTACTATTCGACCTCCTACGAGCAGTACTTC. Protein sequence: CASRYYSTSYEQYF.

This CDR3 reads CASSYGERGTDTQYF. The CDR3 DNA follows: TGTGCCAGCAGTTACGGCGAGCGGGGCACAGATACGCAGTATTTT. J is TRBJ2-3 and V is TRBV6-6, with a tentative D call TRBD2 (6 bases). The CDR3 consists of 15 residues. Trimming removed 2 bases at V and 1 base at J, with 10 bases between. Per the germline V gene, CDR1 is MNHNY and CDR2 is SVGAGI (reference sequence).

CDR3 nucleotide sequence: TGTGCTAGTGGTTTGGGATCCAGGGCCCCCTACGAGCAGTACTTC. Translated: CASGLGSRAPYEQYF. The chain employs TRBV12-5 and TRBJ2-7, with D maybe TRBD1 (5 bases). V lost 1 base to trimming and J lost 2 bases, with 12 bases between them. This CDR3 has 15 residues. Germline lookup yields CDR1 LGHNT and CDR2 FRNRAP.